The next 18 T cell receptor beta chains were all read from a single sample in a study of T cells in women clearing cervical HPV infection. Profiling relied on immunoSEQ multiplex PCR, and the TCRdb table lists in-frame clones only, not all of them. The sample's table shows tens of thousands of clones. The sequencing sample was made of blood buffy coat. These receptors were taken from a woman between 18 and 69 years old with a cervical HPV16 infection that either progressed to CIN3+ or cleared (not recorded which).

In the case of this clone: Read coverage stops 3 residues before the CDR3 terminus; the germline J gene supplies the remainder. V and J are TRBV7-3 and TRBJ1-2; 7 bases align to TRBD1. The V gene's germline CDR1 is SGHTA and CDR2 FQGTGA. The CDR3 loop spans 14 amino acids. This CDR3 is CASSLTSGTDTYTF. Partial CDR3 DNA: TGTGCCAGCAGCTTGACTAGCGGGACAGATACC.

As concerns this clone: Read data end 3 residues before the CDR3 end; the end is taken from the germline J gene. The genes are TRBV7-3 and TRBJ2-1; the D gene could be TRBD1 or TRBD2 (5 bases each). V dropped 5 bases and J dropped 0 bases, with 14 bases sitting between them. CDR1 and CDR2 from the germline V gene are SGHTA and FQGTGA. This CDR3 has 16 residues. CDR3 loop: CASSPEGLSSYNEQFF. Incomplete CDR3 DNA: TGTGCCAGCAGCCCTGAGGGGCTGAGCTCCTACAATGAG.

This chain's CDR3 is CASSFHGDSSYEQYF. The sequenced part of the CDR3 DNA is TGTGCCAGCAGCTTCCACGGGGACAGCTCCTACGAG. The rearrangement links TRBV7-2 to TRBJ2-7; 7 positions match TRBD1. The read terminates 3 residues ahead of where the CDR3 ends, so the germline J gene completes it. The junction had 5 bases not matched to a gene; V was cut back by 3 bases and J by 0 bases. In germline, CDR1 is SGHTA, CDR2 FQGNSA. The CDR3 totals 15 residues.

Note on this clone: The read ends 3 residues early relative to the CDR3; the germline J gene fills the gap. The V call is TRBV7-9, the J call TRBJ1-1, with D possibly being TRBD1 (6 bases). The CDR3 runs 14 residues. Germline CDR1 reads SEHNR; CDR2 reads FQNEAQ (reference sequence). The sequenced CDR3 bases are TGTGCCTCCAAGCGAGCAGGGGACCGTTTGGAA. Amino acid sequence: CASKRAGDRLE. The full CDR3 protein reads CASKRAGDRLEAFF.

In regard to this clone: The sequence runs out 3 residues before the end of the CDR3; the remainder is reconstructed from the germline J gene. The V and J genes are TRBV6-4 and TRBJ2-4; TRBD1 aligns across 7 bases. This CDR3 has 14 amino acids. The V gene's germline CDR1 is MRHNA and CDR2 SNTAGT. Trimming cost V 2 bases and J 5 bases; bases outside gene matches: 3. This CDR3 is CASSDPGQENIQYF. CDR3 bases read: TGTGCCAGCAGTGACCCCGGACAGGAAAACATT.

As concerns this clone: With the read ending 3 residues before the CDR3 end, the germline J gene is used to fill in that end. This rearrangement joins TRBV7-2 to TRBJ2-7; TRBD1 is a possible D gene (5 bases). V was shortened by 0 bases and J by 2 bases, with 8 bases between the two germline ends. The CDR3 sequence is 14 residues long. CDR1 SGHTA and CDR2 FQGNSA come from the germline V gene. The part of the CDR3 DNA that was read is TGTGCCAGCAGCTTAGCGGCAGGGCCCTACGAG. Its translation is CASSLAAGPYE. The entire CDR3 protein is CASSLAAGPYEQYF.

Note on this clone: The CDR3 is cut off 3 residues early in the read; its end comes from the germline J gene. The V call is TRBV7-9, the J call TRBJ2-4; 7 bases map to TRBD1. This CDR3 contains 14 residues. The germline V gene has CDR1 SEHNR and CDR2 FQNEAQ (reference sequence). The CDR3 reads CASSFGTANYGQYF. Incomplete CDR3 DNA: TGTGCCAGCAGCTTTGGGACAGCTAACTATGGT.

About this clone: The read ends 3 residues early relative to the CDR3; the germline J gene fills the gap. The chain uses TRBV7-9 and TRBJ1-2; 10 bases map to TRBD1. V was clipped by 5 bases and J by 6 bases; unmatched bases: 6. CDR1 is SEHNR and CDR2 is FQNEAQ in the germline V gene (reference sequence). The CDR3 has 14 amino acids. CDR3 DNA, as far as it was read: TGTGCCAGCAGCGACGCCGGGACAGGGGATGGC. Protein sequence: CASSDAGTGDG. The entire CDR3 reads CASSDAGTGDGYTF. Variable domain in full (rest from reference TRBV7-9 and TRBJ1-2): DTGVSQNPRHKITKRGQNVTFRCDPISEHNRLYWYRQTLGQGPEFLTYFQNEAQLEKSRLLSDRFSAERPKGSFSTLEIQRTEQGDSAMYLCASSDAGTGDGYTFGSGTRLTVV.

Notes on this clone: The CDR3 is cut off 3 residues early in the read; its end comes from the germline J gene. The chain joins TRBV20-1 to TRBJ2-7; D is perhaps TRBD1 (5 bases). This CDR3 region has 16 residues. The V gene's germline CDR1 is DFQATT and CDR2 SNEGSKA (reference sequence). Between the trimmed V and J ends, which lost 2 bases and 0 bases, there was a span of 17 bases. CDR3 DNA, as far as it was read: TGCAGTGCTAGACCCCAGGGCAGGGCCGTCTCCTACGAG. It is translated as CSARPQGRAVSYE. The full CDR3 sequence reads CSARPQGRAVSYEQYF.

The CDR3 is CASSLGLAGGPWETQYF. CDR3 DNA, as far as it was read: TGCGCCAGCAGCTTGGGGCTAGCGGGAGGGCCTTGGGAGACC. The rearrangement joins TRBV5-1 to TRBJ2-5; 12 positions agree with TRBD2. The read halts 3 residues ahead of the CDR3 end, with the missing end drawn from the germline J gene. The germline CDR1 and CDR2 sequences are SGHRS and YFSETQ. CDR3 length: 17 residues. V gave up 0 bases and J gave up 5 bases; unmatched junction bases: 8.

In the case of this clone: The CDR3 end lies 3 residues beyond the end of the read and is filled in from the germline J gene. The chain uses TRBV19 and TRBJ2-5; 8 nucleotides line up with TRBD1. Germline assignment: CDR1 LNHDA and CDR2 SQIVND (reference sequence). Unmatched junction bases numbered 4, after V lost 2 bases and J lost 5 bases. The CDR3 is 14 amino acids. Incomplete CDR3 DNA: TGTGCCAGTAGTATACAGGGGGCAACTGAGACC. It specifies CASSIQGATET. The entire CDR3 is CASSIQGATETQYF.

About this clone itself: The read terminates 3 residues ahead of where the CDR3 ends, so the germline J gene completes it. This rearrangement joins TRBV5-1 to TRBJ2-3; tentatively, D is TRBD1 (6 bases). CDR1 is SGHRS, CDR2 YFSETQ, per germline. V lost 3 bases to trimming and J lost 6 bases, with 17 bases between them. The CDR3 covers 15 residues. The sequenced part of the CDR3 DNA is TGCGCCAGCAGCTGGGTGGGGGCGGAGTTGGATACG. This codes for CASSWVGAELDT. From start to end, the CDR3 is CASSWVGAELDTQYF.

For this clone: The CDR3 goes on 3 residues after the read ends, and that part is filled in from the germline J gene. V is TRBV19 and J is TRBJ2-3; TRBD1 might be the D (6 bases). CDR3 length: 15 amino acids. Trimming took off 9 bases at V and 2 bases at J, with 18 bases between the two ends. Germline values: CDR1 LNHDA, CDR2 SQIVND (reference sequence). CDR3 bases read: TGTGCCAGACCTTGGGCAGCAGGGGCCACAGATACG. Its translation is CARPWAAGATDT. The whole CDR3 sequence is CARPWAAGATDTQYF.

About this clone itself: Coverage ceases 3 residues before the CDR3 finishes, and the germline J gene fills in the end. The rearrangement uses TRBV13 and TRBJ2-1; the match to TRBD2 covers 8 bases. V shed 0 bases, J shed 7 bases, and the junction held 8 bases outside the gene matches. From germline, CDR1 is PRHDT and CDR2 FYEKMQ (reference sequence). The length of the CDR3 is 16 residues. The sequenced CDR3 bases are TGTGCCAGCAGCTTAGGCCAGAGCGGGAGAGCGAATGAG. It specifies CASSLGQSGRANE. The CDR3 as a whole reads CASSLGQSGRANEQFF.

Worth noting for this clone: Read coverage stops 3 residues before the CDR3 terminus; the germline J gene supplies the remainder. The chain employs TRBV19 and TRBJ1-5, with 11 bases lining up with TRBD1. The length of the CDR3 is 14 residues. The V segment lost 6 bases and the J segment 4 bases; nucleotides outside the gene matches: 2. CDR1 and CDR2 (germline): LNHDA, SQIVND (reference sequence). The CDR3 protein is CASSGQGANQPQHF. The DNA read from the CDR3 is TGTGCCAGTAGCGGACAGGGGGCAAATCAGCCC. Together with reference TRBV19 and TRBJ1-5, the CDR3 gives the full variable domain: DGGITQSPKYLFRKEGQNVTLSCEQNLNHDAMYWYRQDPGQGLRLIYYSQIVNDFQKGDIAEGYSVSREKKESFPLTVTSAQKNPTAFYLCASSGQGANQPQHFGDGTRLSIL.

Regarding this clone: Read sequence stops 3 residues before the CDR3 end, and the germline J gene provides the missing end. This chain connects TRBV20-1 to TRBJ2-5; D possibly corresponds to TRBD1 (6 bases). The CDR3 length is 13 residues. CDR1 DFQATT and CDR2 SNEGSKA come from the germline V gene (reference sequence). V was shortened by 5 bases and J by 2 bases, with 12 bases between the two germline ends. The CDR3 DNA, read in part, is TGCAGTGCTCACCGGGACACACAAGAGACC. Translated, it gives CSAHRDTQET. The entire CDR3 sequence reads CSAHRDTQETQYF.

On this clone: The read falls 3 residues short of the CDR3 end, and the missing part is taken from the germline J gene. The chain employs TRBV5-6 and TRBJ1-2; D remains unclear. This CDR3 is 14 amino acids long. Germline CDR1 SGHDT, CDR2 YYEEEE. The covered CDR3 bases are TGTGCCAGCAGCTTGGGGGCTAGCGCCGGCGAC. Translated, it gives CASSLGASAGD. The whole CDR3 protein reads CASSLGASAGDYTF.

Note on this clone: The observed sequence ends 3 residues before the CDR3 terminus, with the missing tail filled in from the germline J gene. The chain joins TRBV20-1 to TRBJ2-7; no reliable D call. The V and J ends lost 0 bases and 6 bases respectively, with 9 bases between them. Germline V lookup: CDR1 DFQATT, CDR2 SNEGSKA (reference sequence). The CDR3 loop spans 12 amino acids. The DNA read from the CDR3 is TGCAGTGCTAGAGATTTGAGGTTCGAG. This translates into CSARDLRFE. The full CDR3 reads CSARDLRFEQYF.